This T cell receptor beta chain was sequenced during a study of breast tumors, draining lymph nodes, adjacent tissues. Study-wide points: The lymph node origin of tumor T cells was framed as consistent with a hypothesis, not demonstrated. Compared with basal-like, luminal-like tumors shared significantly more repertoire with nontumor tissue. The data were judged consistent with most tumor T cells coming from lymph node and expanding in tumor.

Breast cancer patients provided tissue from their axillary draining lymph nodes. This clonotype was seen repeatedly, ten times or more. Its cognate antigen is unknown. TCRdb re-analysed the multiplex PCR reads in MiXCR, keeping a single row per CDR3 protein. Seen here are under 150,000 distinct CDR3 sequences, approximately 22% observed once, and the top ten hold about 2.2%. CDR1 is SGHTA and CDR2 is FQGNSA in the germline V gene. V was pared by 5 bases and J by 2 bases, with 8 bases of the junction left unmatched. The CDR3 totals 16 residues. This sequence was found in a female donor with breast cancer. Some clones in this sample may be carry-over from other donors' samples. The specimen was axillary lymph node tissue. This rearrangement joins TRBV7-2 to TRBJ2-3, with 9 bases matching TRBD2. The CDR3 here is CASSPGTSHYTDTQYF. CDR3 sequence (DNA): TGTGCCAGCAGCCCTGGGACTAGCCACTACACAGATACGCAGTATTTT.